The 14 T cell receptor beta chains reported below all come from one sample, sequenced in a study of blood T cell repertoires in COVID-19. Clones were sequenced by immunoSEQ multiplex PCR, and TCRdb holds only the in-frame ones, with some missing. The repertoire consists of 120,000 to 150,000 clones, with approximately 87% occurring once and the leading ten covering roughly 35%. The sample consisted of peripheral blood. These receptors all stem from a man between 45 and 60 years old who had recovered from COVID-19.

J is TRBJ1-1 and V is TRBV5-1; D is perhaps TRBD1 (6 bases). With 4 bases removed from V and 3 bases from J, the gap between germline ends came to 13 bases. Germline values: CDR1 SGHRS, CDR2 YFSETQ. This CDR3 has 14 amino acids. The DNA for the CDR3 is TGCGCCAGCAGCACAGGACAGTTATACACTGAAGCTTTCTTT. Amino acid sequence: CASSTGQLYTEAFF.

The chain employs TRBV7-9 and TRBJ1-2; maybe TRBD1 (5 bases). Trimming shortened V by 5 bases and J by 4 bases, and 14 bases separated the two germline ends. Per germline, CDR1 SEHNR and CDR2 FQNEAQ (reference sequence). The CDR3 is made up of 14 amino acids. CDR3 sequence: CASSPVGEAYGYTF. The CDR3, as DNA: TGTGCCAGCAGCCCCGTGGGGGAGGCCTATGGCTACACCTTC.

This clone has only one observation. The chain has TRBV12-3 or TRBV12-4 and TRBJ2-7, with D uncertain. The V end lost 5 bases, the J end lost 3 bases, and 8 bases lay between the germline ends. The CDR3 is 12 amino acids. In DNA form, the CDR3 reads TGTGCCAGCAGTAGAGGAATCTACGAGCAGTACTTC. This sequence encodes CASSRGIYEQYF.

Here the CDR3 DNA reads TGTGCCAGCAGCTTAGATATAGGGGCTGGGGAGACCCAGTACTTC. It specifies CASSLDIGAGETQYF. This sequence joins TRBV11-2 and TRBJ2-5, with D maybe TRBD1 (5 bases). CDR1 and CDR2 (germline): SGHAT, FQNNGV. V was clipped by 0 bases and J by 5 bases, with 13 bases between them. The CDR3 runs to 15 residues.

V is TRBV18 and J is TRBJ1-5; perhaps TRBD1 as D (5 bases). The length of the CDR3 is 14 residues. Trimming left V 2 bases short and J 3 bases short, with 8 bases between. CDR1 KGHSH and CDR2 LQKENI come from the germline V gene. CDR3 sequence reads: CASSPGADNQPQHF. The CDR3 nucleotides are TGTGCCAGCTCACCAGGGGCAGACAATCAGCCCCAGCATTTT.

This sequence joins TRBV11-2 and TRBJ1-5; D gene ambiguous. The V end lost 3 bases, the J end lost 0 bases, and 12 bases lay between the germline ends. Per germline, CDR1 SGHAT and CDR2 FQNNGV. The CDR3 spans 16 residues. CDR3 sequence: CASSFGSRDSNQPQHF. The CDR3 nucleotides read TGTGCCAGCAGCTTCGGGTCAAGAGATAGCAATCAGCCCCAGCATTTT.

The chain carries TRBV9 and TRBJ2-3, with D unclear. Per germline, CDR1 SGDLS and CDR2 YYNGEE. The CDR3 spans 13 residues. The germline V and J ends were trimmed by 4 bases and 0 bases, with 6 bases remaining between them. This CDR3 is CASSTTSTDTQYF. The CDR3 DNA sequence: TGTGCCAGCAGCACGACTAGCACAGATACGCAGTATTTT.

The rearrangement uses TRBV2 and TRBJ1-2, with 9 bases fitting TRBD1. CDR1 and CDR2 (germline): SNHLY, FYNNEI. This CDR3 contains 17 residues. With V trimmed by 4 bases and J by 1 base, 10 bases remained unmatched. CDR3 loop: CASSVETGGHNNYGYTF. CDR3 nucleotide sequence: TGTGCCAGCAGTGTCGAGACAGGGGGGCACAATAACTATGGCTACACCTTC. Full variable domain (rest looked up from reference TRBV2 and TRBJ1-2): EPEVTQTPSHQVTQMGQEVILRCVPISNHLYFYWYRQILGQKVEFLVSFYNNEISEKSEIFDDQFSVERPDGSNFTLKIRSTKLEDSAMYFCASSVETGGHNNYGYTFGSGTRLTVV.

This chain joins TRBV25-1 and TRBJ1-2; tentative D call: TRBD1 (5 bases). Trimming left V 0 bases short and J 8 bases short, with 19 bases between. The CDR3 has 16 residues. Germline CDR1 is MGHDK and CDR2 is SYGVNS. The DNA of the CDR3 is TGTGCCAGCAGTGAATACGACAGCCAGACCCGAAAGGGCTACACCTTC. This encodes CASSEYDSQTRKGYTF.

The chain is built from TRBV19 and TRBJ2-5, with TRBD1 as a possible D gene (5 bases). The CDR3 consists of 16 residues. Per the germline V gene, CDR1 is LNHDA and CDR2 is SQIVND (reference sequence). Trimming left V 8 bases short and J 0 bases short, with 19 bases between. The CDR3 sequence is CASSAGQGSYQETQYF. CDR3 nucleotide sequence: TGTGCCAGTTCGGCTGGGCAGGGTTCGTACCAAGAGACCCAGTACTTC.

This chain connects TRBV6-1 to TRBJ1-5, with D hard to call. Germline CDR1 reads MNHNS; CDR2 reads SASEGT. Trimming left V 2 bases short and J 7 bases short, with 18 bases between. This CDR3 has 16 residues. The CDR3 coding sequence is TGTGCCAGCAGTGAATGGAGCCAACCCGAAGACCAGCCCCAGCATTTT. This codes for CASSEWSQPEDQPQHF.

The CDR3 DNA is TGTGCCAGCAGCGCGTCTCTCAATCAGCCCCAGCATTTT. This codes for CASSASLNQPQHF. The rearrangement joins TRBV5-4 to TRBJ1-5; D ambiguous. Germline V CDR1 and CDR2: SGHNT, YYREEE (reference sequence). Trimming took 4 bases from V and 3 from J, leaving 8 bases between them. CDR3 length: 13 residues.

V usage is TRBV4-2 and J usage is TRBJ2-2; the D gene is possibly TRBD2 (6 bases). The CDR3 runs to 17 residues. Germline loops: CDR1 LGHNA, CDR2 YNFKEQ. The germline V and J ends were trimmed by 1 base and 3 bases, with 15 bases remaining between them. Here the CDR3 reads CASSQAFSGAYTGELFF. In DNA, the CDR3 is TGTGCCAGCAGCCAAGCTTTTTCGGGAGCCTACACCGGGGAGCTGTTTTTT.

The gene calls are TRBV6-6 and TRBJ1-2, with a tentative D call TRBD1 (5 bases). V was cut by 4 bases and J by 5 bases, with 14 bases left in between. The CDR3 totals 14 residues. Per germline, CDR1 MNHNY and CDR2 SVGAGI (reference sequence). CDR3 DNA: TGTGCCAGCAGTTGGACACCCGATCCTTATGGCTACACCTTC. Its protein product is CASSWTPDPYGYTF.